The rows below give T cell receptor beta chains drawn from one sample of a study of cytomegalovirus exposure and HLA in healthy donors. The assay was immunoSEQ multiplex PCR, and TCRdb's table has in-frame clones only and misses some. The sample contains around 160,000 clones, 75% to 90% of which appear only once. Sequenced material: PBMCs. These receptor sequences come from a man aged 50-59 years in good health and CMV-seropositive. CDR3s include the opening cysteine and the closing phenylalanine or tryptophan. D genes are given only for firm matches. Size is stated for part of the rows, as once, few or many counts, or as a class when the clone is expanded.

TRBJ2-7 NA TRBV6-6 once TGTGCCAGCAGTTACTCGACAGAAACCTACGAGCAGTACTTC CASSYSTETYEQYF
TRBJ2-1 TRBD1 TRBV7-8 NA TGTGCCAGCAGCTTCCGCCGAGGACAGGGAACGGGCAATGAGCAGTTCTTC CASSFRRGQGTGNEQFF
TRBJ2-6 NA TRBV5-1 NA TGCGCCAGCAGCTTCTCGGGAGCTGGGGCCAACGTCCTGACTTTC CASSFSGAGANVLTF
TRBJ2-7 NA TRBV11-2 NA TGTGCCAGCAGCTTAGATCAAAGTTGGGCCGTCAGGCAGTACTTC CASSLDQSWAVRQYF
TRBJ2-3 NA TRBV4-1 NA TGCGCCAGCAGCCAAGGAGTCCAGGGCTCCTCAGATACGCAGTATTTT CASSQGVQGSSDTQYF
TRBJ2-3 NA TRBV7-2 NA TGTGCCAGCAGACTGTTAGTCACAGATACGCAGTATTTT CASRLLVTDTQYF
TRBJ2-5 NA TRBV6-5 NA TGTGCCAGCAGAGAGTCTCTGTACCAAGAGACCCAGTACTTC CASRESLYQETQYF
TRBJ2-7 NA TRBV27 NA TGTGCCAGCAGTTTATCGGAGGACTCCTCCTACGAGCAGTACTTC CASSLSEDSSYEQYF
TRBJ2-1 TRBD1 TRBV5-1 NA TGCGCCAGCAGCTTGCAGGGGGCGAGTGAGCAGTTCTTC CASSLQGASEQFF
TRBJ2-7 TRBD2 TRBV28 NA TGTGCCAGCAGTTCGACTAGCGGGAGATACGAGCAGTACTTC CASSSTSGRYEQYF